These 22 T cell receptor beta chains share one sample of origin, sequenced in a study of low-dose radiotherapy and immunotherapy resistance in tumors. TRAV- and TRBV-specific primers primed first-strand cDNA, covering alpha and beta chains. TCRs underwent around 18 PCR cycles of amplification with a constant-region primer and V-primer adapter. Using its own MiXCR run on the reads, TCRdb lists one record per CDR3 protein. The sample contains more than 70,000 distinct CDR3 sequences, about 20% of which appear only once. Regarding time point: after trial treatment. Treatment in this sample: LDRT plus nivolumab, ipilimumab, low-dose cyclophosphamide and aspirin (RACIN trial). The sequences come from PBMCs, collected after low-dose radiotherapy plus immunotherapy. All receptors come from a female donor with ovarian cancer.

Comments on this clonotype: A much larger clone lies a single base off, so this may be a read error. The chain couples TRBV28 to TRBJ2-6; 7 nucleotides line up with TRBD1. The CDR3 spans 21 residues. V was pared by 2 bases and J by 0 bases, with 16 bases of the junction left unmatched. CDR1 and CDR2 from the germline V gene are MDHEN and SYDVKM. The CDR3, as DNA: TGTGCCAGCAGTTTAAGTTTTGGACAGGCCTTTTTTGCCTCTGGGGCCAACGTCCTGACTTTC. Amino acid sequence: CASSLSFGQAFFASGANVLTF.

There are many counts of this clonotype. The CDR3 DNA is TGTGCCAGCAGCTTAGGTGGACTAGCGGGAGTGCCCGGGGAGCTGTTTTTT. Residues: CASSLGGLAGVPGELFF. J is TRBJ2-2 and V is TRBV7-8; 13 bases fit TRBD2. Trimming cost V 1 base and J 6 bases; bases outside gene matches: 5. This CDR3 region has 17 residues. Germline CDR1 is SGHVS and CDR2 is FQNEAQ.

V is TRBV27 and J is TRBJ1-2; TRBD1 agrees at 8 bases. Trimming at V came to 4 bases and at J to 1 base, leaving 17 bases not matched to a gene. The CDR3 is 19 amino acids. Germline values: CDR1 MNHEY, CDR2 SMNVEV (reference sequence). This chain's CDR3 is CASSSRPGAGGDFNYGYTF. The DNA of the CDR3 is TGTGCCAGCAGTTCCCGGCCCGGGGCAGGGGGCGACTTTAACTATGGCTACACCTTC.

This clonotype was counted once. The rearrangement links TRBV29-1 to TRBJ2-6; D possibly corresponds to TRBD1 (5 bases). In germline, CDR1 is SQVTM, CDR2 ANQGSEA. The CDR3 extends over 16 amino acids. Trimming left V 7 bases short and J 3 bases short, with 19 bases between. The CDR3 region has the DNA TGCAGCGGTTACGTAGGGGAAGTTTTTGGGGCCAACGTCCTGACTTTC. Protein: CSGYVGEVFGANVLTF.

A note on this clonotype: This may stem from a read error, because a much larger clone lies one nucleotide away. This chain uses TRBV7-6 with TRBJ2-1; TRBD2 might be the D (5 bases). The germline V gene has CDR1 SGHVS and CDR2 FNYEAQ. There are 11 residues in the CDR3. Between the trimmed V and J ends, which lost 5 bases and 9 bases, there was a span of 8 bases. The chain's CDR3 is CASSPEGEQFF. The CDR3 bases are TGTGCCAGCAGCCCAGAGGGTGAGCAGTTCTTC.

A remark on this clonotype: A much larger clone differs by one base, so this may be a read error. V usage is TRBV3-1 and J usage is TRBJ1-1; tentatively, D is TRBD1 (5 bases). This CDR3 comprises 13 residues. Germline-derived CDR1 and CDR2 are LGHDT and YNNKEL (reference sequence). Trimming removed 4 bases at V and 3 bases at J, with 9 bases between. This chain's CDR3 is CASSPPGYTEAFF. Written as DNA, the CDR3 is TGTGCCAGCAGCCCCCCAGGGTACACTGAAGCTTTCTTT.

This clonotype was counted at least ten times. V usage is TRBV7-2 and J usage is TRBJ2-1; tentatively, D is TRBD1 (6 bases). CDR1 and CDR2 (germline): SGHTA, FQGNSA. Trimming shortened V by 5 bases and J by 5 bases, and 10 bases separated the two germline ends. The CDR3 consists of 13 residues. Here the CDR3 reads CASSRNRDNEQFF. In DNA form, the CDR3 reads TGTGCCAGCAGCCGTAACAGGGACAATGAGCAGTTCTTC.

This clonotype turned up a few times. This chain links TRBV5-6 with TRBJ2-7; D not resolved. Trimming shortened V by 2 bases and J by 0 bases, and 12 bases separated the two germline ends. This CDR3 is built from 15 residues. Germline CDR1 reads SGHDT; CDR2 reads YYEEEE. The CDR3 region has the DNA TGTGCCAGCAGCTTTGGGCAGATGAGCTCCTACGAGCAGTACTTC. Translating it yields CASSFGQMSSYEQYF.

Notes on this clonotype: A far more abundant clone sits one base away, making this likely a read error. CDR3 amino acids: CVSSLEARRGGQTQYF. As DNA, the CDR3 is TGTGTCAGCAGCTTAGAAGCTAGGCGGGGGGGCCAGACCCAGTACTTC. This sequence joins TRBV7-2 and TRBJ2-3, with 9 nucleotides matching TRBD2. With the DNA end fitting TRBJ2-5 better, the J assignment may be wrong. In germline, CDR1 is SGHTA, CDR2 FQGNSA. The CDR3 has 16 amino acids.

The chain is built from TRBV12-3 or TRBV12-4 and TRBJ2-3; TRBD1 or TRBD2 may be the D gene (5 bases each). The CDR3 runs to 15 residues. Trimming pared 0 bases from V and 3 bases from J, leaving 10 bases between. The CDR3: CASSLARGRTDTQYF. DNA of the CDR3: TGTGCCAGCAGTTTAGCAAGGGGACGGACAGATACGCAGTATTTT.

This clonotype occurred many times. The gene calls are TRBV5-5 and TRBJ1-1, with 9 nucleotides matching TRBD1. The germline gives CDR1 SGHKS, CDR2 YYEKEE (reference sequence). The length of the CDR3 is 16 residues. The junction had 7 bases not matched to a gene; V was cut back by 3 bases and J by 1 base. CDR3 sequence (DNA): TGTGCCAGCAGCTGGAAACAGGGGGCGAGGAACACTGAAGCTTTCTTT. It is translated as CASSWKQGARNTEAFF.

The table lists this clonotype with many counts. The rearrangement uses TRBV12-3 or TRBV12-4 and TRBJ2-1; possible D gene TRBD2, 5 bases. The V and J ends lost 5 bases and 3 bases respectively, with 11 bases between them. The CDR3 has 14 amino acids. The CDR3 nucleotides read TGTGCCAGCAGTCCAACTAGAGGCTACAATGAGCAGTTCTTC. This encodes CASSPTRGYNEQFF.

This clonotype was recorded at least ten times. The rearrangement joins TRBV13 to TRBJ1-1; D remains ambiguous. Germline assignment: CDR1 PRHDT and CDR2 FYEKMQ (reference sequence). CDR3 length: 14 amino acids. Trimming left V 2 bases short and J 6 bases short, with 13 bases between. The CDR3 reads CASSLLRVRAEAFF. The CDR3 bases are TGTGCCAGCAGCTTACTAAGGGTTCGGGCTGAAGCTTTCTTT.

In its sample, this clonotype was seen many times. CDR3 nucleotides: TGTGCCAGCAGGCCCGGAGCGGTTACTTATTACAATGAGCAGTTCTTC. This translates into CASRPGAVTYYNEQFF. The V call is TRBV6-5, the J call TRBJ2-1; D may be TRBD2 (5 bases). Germline values: CDR1 MNHEY, CDR2 SVGAGI. This CDR3 is 16 amino acids long. V lost 6 bases and J lost 4, with 19 bases in between.

The rearrangement joins TRBV3-1 to TRBJ1-2, with a weak D call TRBD1 (5 bases). Germline lookup yields CDR1 LGHDT and CDR2 YNNKEL (reference sequence). The CDR3 length is 14 residues. V was shortened by 4 bases and J by 7 bases, with 16 bases between the two germline ends. The CDR3 here is CASSPGPGPGGYTF. The DNA for the CDR3 is TGTGCCAGCAGCCCGGGGCCAGGCCCGGGTGGCTACACCTTC.

Details on this clonotype: A read error is the likely source, as a far larger clone sits one nucleotide away. The V and J genes are TRBV28 and TRBJ1-5; TRBD1 matches 10 bases. CDR1 and CDR2 from the germline V gene are MDHEN and SYDVKM. The length of the CDR3 is 14 residues. The CDR3 sequence: CASSVTGGIQSQHF. CDR3 coding DNA: TGTGCCAGTAGTGTGACAGGGGGCATTCAGTCCCAGCATTTT. Combining the CDR3 with reference TRBV28 and TRBJ1-5 gives the whole variable domain DVKVTQSSRYLVKRTGEKVFLECVQDMDHENMFWYRQDPGLGLRLIYFSYDVKMKEKGDIPEGYSVSREKKERFSLILESASTNQTSMYLCASSVTGGIQSQHFGDGTRLSIL.

On this clonotype: A far bigger clonotype differs at one base, so this is likely a read error. V usage is TRBV5-3 and J usage is TRBJ2-1; weak D call: TRBD2 (6 bases). TRBV5-3 carries the ORF label, with uncertain function. This CDR3 spans 15 amino acids. The CDR3 region has the DNA TGTGCCAGCAGCTTGGCCGGGAGTTCCTCGGGGGAGCAGTTCTTC. It yields the protein CASSLAGSSSGEQFF.

This clonotype has a count of ten or more. This chain links TRBV29-1 with TRBJ2-7; 13 nucleotides line up with TRBD2. Germline CDR1 SQVTM, CDR2 ANQGSEA. This CDR3 has 13 amino acids. Germline trimming cut 5 bases from V and 7 bases from J; bases unmatched to any gene: 5. The CDR3 DNA is TGCAGCGTTCAACTAGCGGGAGGGTGGGAGCAGTACTTC. Translated: CSVQLAGGWEQYF.

This chain connects TRBV19 to TRBJ2-7; 7 bases fit TRBD1. This CDR3 comprises 14 residues. Trimming at V came to 8 bases and at J to 1 base, leaving 8 bases not matched to a gene. Per the germline V gene, CDR1 is LNHDA and CDR2 is SQIVND (reference sequence). The CDR3, as DNA: TGTGCCAGTTCGCACAGGGGATTATCCTACGAGCAGTACTTC. Translating it yields CASSHRGLSYEQYF.

This clonotype was recorded many times. The CDR3 nucleotides read TGTGCCAGCAGTTTGAATCAGGGCTTTGGCTACACCTTC. It codes for CASSLNQGFGYTF. This chain joins TRBV28 and TRBJ1-2, with D possibly TRBD1 on 5 matching bases. The germline V gene has CDR1 MDHEN and CDR2 SYDVKM. V was shortened by 3 bases and J by 7 bases, with 12 bases between the two germline ends. This CDR3 region has 13 residues.

This clonotype was detected ten times or more. The chain has TRBV5-1 and TRBJ1-1, with unresolved D. Germline V lookup: CDR1 SGHRS, CDR2 YFSETQ. The CDR3 length is 13 residues. The V end was cut by 2 bases, the J end by 1 base, with 6 bases between. CDR3 coding DNA: TGCGCCAGCAGCTTTGGTAAGAACACTGAAGCTTTCTTT. Amino acids: CASSFGKNTEAFF.

In the case of this clonotype: Because the CDR3's place on the DNA is in doubt, the DNA is left out and the CDR3 is given as listed by TCRdb. The chain links TRBV28 to TRBJ1-4; TRBD1, the table's D call, was not compared with the DNA. Germline assignment: CDR1 MDHEN and CDR2 SYDVKM. Ends included, the CDR3 has 16 residues. CDR3 in amino acids: CASSLPGGGEKLFFFF.